Listed here are 30 T cell receptor beta chains from one sample, sequenced in a study of blood T cell repertoires in COVID-19. TCRdb's copy holds only in-frame clones and misses some; the assay was immunoSEQ multiplex PCR. The sample contains roughly 140,000 clones, around 74% of which appear only once. Sequencing used peripheral blood. The source of these receptors is a woman aged 80 or over with acute or convalescent COVID-19.

The V and J genes are TRBV19 and TRBJ1-5; TRBD1 is a possible D gene (5 bases). This CDR3 contains 13 residues. Germline V lookup: CDR1 LNHDA, CDR2 SQIVND (reference sequence). V lost 9 bases and J lost 0, with 9 bases in between. The CDR3 spells CASQGYSNQPQHF. The CDR3 DNA follows: TGTGCCAGCCAGGGTTATAGCAATCAGCCCCAGCATTTT.

The genes are TRBV28 and TRBJ2-7; D is perhaps TRBD1 (6 bases). Germline lookup yields CDR1 MDHEN and CDR2 SYDVKM. This CDR3 region has 17 residues. The V and J ends lost 3 bases and 0 bases respectively, with 18 bases between them. CDR3 in DNA: TGTGCCAGCAGTTTCCCCTTCAAGACAGGAAGCTCCTACGAGCAGTACTTC. It codes for CASSFPFKTGSSYEQYF.

This rearrangement joins TRBV5-1 to TRBJ1-2; the D gene is possibly TRBD1 (5 bases). The germline V gene encodes CDR1 SGHRS and CDR2 YFSETQ. The CDR3 consists of 14 residues. Trimming left V 0 bases short and J 8 bases short, with 14 bases between. CDR3 in DNA: TGCGCCAGCAGCTTGGCCCAGGGTTCGAGGGGCTACACCTTC. Translating gives CASSLAQGSRGYTF.

The table lists this clone with a few counts. This chain joins TRBV6-5 and TRBJ2-7; tentative D call: TRBD2 (6 bases). CDR3 length: 15 amino acids. Germline V gives CDR1 MNHEY, CDR2 SVGAGI. The germline V and J ends were trimmed by 6 bases and 3 bases, with 18 bases remaining between them. CDR3 nucleotides: TGTGCCAGCAGCACCGGGACTGAGTTGGTCTACGAGCAGTACTTC. Translating gives CASSTGTELVYEQYF.

This clone was detected ten times or more. This chain links TRBV4-2 with TRBJ2-3, with a weak D call TRBD1 (6 bases). CDR3 size: 15 residues. V was shortened by 0 bases and J by 6 bases, with 13 bases between the two germline ends. The germline gives CDR1 LGHNA, CDR2 YNFKEQ. The CDR3 nucleotides read TGTGCCAGCAGCCAAGACCGGACAGTTTGGGATACGCAGTATTTT. This codes for CASSQDRTVWDTQYF.

The chain employs TRBV6-5 and TRBJ1-2; perhaps TRBD1 as D (5 bases). The CDR3 spans 14 residues. Per the germline V gene, CDR1 is MNHEY and CDR2 is SVGAGI. V was shortened by 5 bases and J by 6 bases, with 16 bases between the two germline ends. CDR3 nucleotides: TGTGCCAGCAGTCCTGGGGGGACGGTCGATGGCTACACCTTC. Translated, it gives CASSPGGTVDGYTF.

This clone was detected only a few times. This sequence joins TRBV19 and TRBJ2-7, with 12 nucleotides matching TRBD1. V lost 7 bases and J lost 1; bases outside the gene matches: 11. The CDR3 covers 17 residues. CDR1 is LNHDA and CDR2 is SQIVND in the germline V gene (reference sequence). As DNA, the CDR3 is TGTGCCAGTAAATTATCCGGGACAGGGGGCACATCCTACGAGCAGTACTTC. It is translated as CASKLSGTGGTSYEQYF.

The V and J genes are TRBV19 and TRBJ2-7, with 7 bases matching TRBD2. Losses at the gene ends were 7 bases for V and 0 bases for J; bases not matched to a gene: 9. The CDR3 is 15 amino acids. Germline loops: CDR1 LNHDA, CDR2 SQIVND (reference sequence). CDR3 loop: CASKLGGASSYEQYF. The CDR3 DNA reads TGTGCCAGTAAACTGGGAGGGGCGAGCTCCTACGAGCAGTACTTC. The complete variable domain, with remaining parts taken from reference TRBV19 and TRBJ2-7, reads DGGITQSPKYLFRKEGQNVTLSCEQNLNHDAMYWYRQDPGQGLRLIYYSQIVNDFQKGDIAEGYSVSREKKESFPLTVTSAQKNPTAFYLCASKLGGASSYEQYFGPGTRLTVT.

This chain joins TRBV3-1 (or the pseudogene TRBV3-2) and TRBJ2-5; 13 nucleotides align to TRBD2. The CDR3 length is 14 residues. The germline gives CDR1 LGHDT, CDR2 YNNKEL (reference sequence). With V trimmed by 7 bases and J by 5 bases, 4 bases remained unmatched. The CDR3, as DNA: TGTGCCAGCACCGGACTAGCGGGAGATGAGACCCAGTACTTC. It is translated as CASTGLAGDETQYF.

The sample holds a few counts of this clone. The CDR3 region is CASSPQGWSNQPQHF. Written as DNA, the CDR3 is TGTGCCAGTAGCCCCCAGGGATGGAGCAATCAGCCCCAGCATTTT. V and J are TRBV19 and TRBJ1-5; possibly TRBD1 for D (5 bases). CDR3 size: 15 residues. Germline CDR1 is LNHDA and CDR2 is SQIVND (reference sequence). The ends were cut back, 6 bases at V and 1 base at J, with 13 bases in the middle.

This clone was seen only once. This chain uses TRBV6-5 with TRBJ1-5; TRBD1 matches 8 bases. This CDR3 has 13 residues. V lost 5 bases and J lost 8; bases outside the gene matches: 5. The V gene's germline CDR1 is MNHEY and CDR2 SVGAGI. The CDR3 sequence is CASSRQGTEPQHF. CDR3 nucleotides: TGTGCCAGCAGTAGACAGGGGACGGAGCCCCAGCATTTT.

V gene TRBV19 combines with J gene TRBJ1-5, with 9 bases matching TRBD1. With V trimmed by 6 bases and J by 5 bases, 11 bases remained unmatched. Germline V gene sequence: CDR1 LNHDA, CDR2 SQIVND (reference sequence). The CDR3 is 16 residues long. The CDR3 DNA is TGTGCCAGTAGCCATATGCCCGGGACAGGGCATCAGCCCCAGCATTTT. Residues: CASSHMPGTGHQPQHF.

The gene calls are TRBV2 and TRBJ1-5; 8 positions match TRBD1. Germline trimming cut 6 bases from V and 6 bases from J; bases unmatched to any gene: 10. From germline, CDR1 is SNHLY and CDR2 FYNNEI. The CDR3 length is 15 residues. CDR3 DNA sequence: TGTGCCAGCAGGGCCGGGACAGGAGTCGGTCAGCCCCAGCATTTT. Translated: CASRAGTGVGQPQHF.

The chain combines TRBV19 with TRBJ2-2, with 8 bases identical to TRBD1. J was trimmed by 3 bases and V by 6 bases; bases with no gene match: 3. There are 14 residues in the CDR3. CDR1 is LNHDA, CDR2 SQIVND, per germline (reference sequence). The CDR3 DNA follows: TGTGCCAGTAGCAGGGGGCTGGACACCGGGGAGCTGTTTTTT. It specifies CASSRGLDTGELFF. The full variable domain, its missing parts supplied by reference TRBV19 and TRBJ2-2, is DGGITQSPKYLFRKEGQNVTLSCEQNLNHDAMYWYRQDPGQGLRLIYYSQIVNDFQKGDIAEGYSVSREKKESFPLTVTSAQKNPTAFYLCASSRGLDTGELFFGEGSRLTVL.

The rearrangement joins TRBV11-2 to TRBJ1-1; TRBD1 is a possible D gene (5 bases). The CDR3 extends over 15 amino acids. CDR1 is SGHAT and CDR2 is FQNNGV in the germline V gene. With 5 bases removed from V and 1 base from J, the gap between germline ends came to 14 bases. DNA for the CDR3: TGTGCCAGCAGCCCAGTCGGTGGGGCGAACACTGAAGCTTTCTTT. Protein product: CASSPVGGANTEAFF.

The rearrangement joins TRBV5-4 to TRBJ2-3, with 7 bases lining up with TRBD2. Germline CDR1 and CDR2: SGHNT and YYREEE (reference sequence). V lost 2 bases and J lost 2; bases outside the gene matches: 5. The CDR3 loop spans 15 amino acids. CDR3 coding DNA: TGTGCCAGCAGCTTTTCGGGGACTACCACAGATACGCAGTATTTT. It translates to CASSFSGTTTDTQYF.

The chain is built from TRBV3-1 (or the pseudogene TRBV3-2) and TRBJ1-4, with D possibly being TRBD1 (5 bases). V lost 1 base and J 6 bases, leaving 12 bases between the germline ends. CDR3 size: 15 residues. CDR1 is LGHDT, CDR2 YNNKEL, per germline (reference sequence). CDR3 region: CASSQGTSGHEKLFF. CDR3 nucleotides: TGTGCCAGCAGCCAAGGGACATCTGGACATGAAAAACTGTTTTTT.

V usage is TRBV6-2 or TRBV6-3 and J usage is TRBJ1-5, with a weak D call TRBD1 (5 bases). There are 13 residues in the CDR3. Germline V gene lookup returns CDR1 MNHEY and CDR2 SVGEGT. Deletions cut 0 bases from V and 5 bases from J, with 5 bases between. The CDR3 here is CASSYSRDQPQHF. In DNA, the CDR3 is TGTGCCAGCAGTTACTCCAGGGATCAGCCCCAGCATTTT.

The V call is TRBV4-2, the J call TRBJ2-1, with 8 bases aligning to TRBD1. Trimming at V came to 3 bases and at J to 8 bases, leaving 15 bases not matched to a gene. CDR3 size: 17 residues. Germline CDR1 reads LGHNA; CDR2 reads YNFKEQ. CDR3 loop: CASSHTGAGQATDEQFF. The CDR3 DNA sequence: TGTGCCAGCAGCCATACAGGGGCGGGACAGGCGACGGATGAGCAGTTCTTC.

The gene calls are TRBV6-6 and TRBJ1-4; maybe TRBD1 (6 bases). Germline V lookup: CDR1 MNHNY, CDR2 SVGAGI (reference sequence). The CDR3 extends over 14 amino acids. V was trimmed by 4 bases and J by 7 bases, leaving 13 bases between them. CDR3 sequence: CASSFGGRSEKLFF. DNA of the CDR3: TGTGCCAGCAGTTTTGGGGGCAGGAGTGAAAAACTGTTTTTT.

This rearrangement joins TRBV19 to TRBJ1-5; D possibly corresponds to TRBD1 (5 bases). The CDR3 extends over 15 amino acids. Per the germline V gene, CDR1 is LNHDA and CDR2 is SQIVND (reference sequence). Trimming stripped 7 bases from V and 0 bases from J, with 13 bases between. CDR3 DNA sequence: TGTGCCAGTAAGGTACAGGCCAATAGCAATCAGCCCCAGCATTTT. Translating gives CASKVQANSNQPQHF.

This clone was observed a few times. The chain employs TRBV6-2 or TRBV6-3 and TRBJ1-4, with 7 bases that match TRBD1. V was pared by 0 bases and J by 8 bases, with 12 bases of the junction left unmatched. This CDR3 spans 17 amino acids. Per the germline V gene, CDR1 is MNHEY and CDR2 is SVGEGT. Here the CDR3 DNA reads TGTGCCAGCAGTTACTCGCGAGGTGCGACAGGGTTCGAAAAACTGTTTTTT. It translates to CASSYSRGATGFEKLFF.

Note on this clone: This CDR3 is also generated by other DNA sequences in the sample. This chain connects TRBV18 to TRBJ1-5; no clear D gene. Trimming cost V 2 bases and J 5 bases, with 7 bases left between them. Per the germline V gene, CDR1 is KGHSH and CDR2 is LQKENI. This CDR3 comprises 13 residues. The CDR3 protein is CASSPGEDQPQHF. For the CDR3, the DNA is TGTGCCAGCTCACCAGGGGAGGATCAGCCCCAGCATTTT.

The chain is built from TRBV18 and TRBJ1-3, with TRBD1 as a possible D gene (6 bases). The V gene's germline CDR1 is KGHSH and CDR2 LQKENI. The V gene lost 3 bases and the J gene lost 0 bases, with 9 bases spanning the gap. CDR3 length: 15 amino acids. CDR3 sequence: CASSPQGISGNTIYF. In DNA, the CDR3 is TGTGCCAGCTCACCTCAGGGGATCTCTGGAAACACCATATATTTT.

This clone was detected only a few times. The CDR3 sequence: CAAPGQGGMEQYF. CDR3 bases: TGTGCCGCACCGGGACAGGGAGGTATGGAGCAGTACTTC. The chain uses TRBV30 and TRBJ2-7; 9 bases align to TRBD1. V lost 8 bases and J lost 7; bases outside the gene matches: 12. There are 13 residues in the CDR3. CDR1 and CDR2 (germline): GTSNPN, SVGIG (reference sequence).

The V and J genes are TRBV3-1 (or the pseudogene TRBV3-2) and TRBJ1-6; the D gene is possibly TRBD1 (6 bases). V dropped 4 bases and J dropped 6 bases, with 16 bases sitting between them. CDR1 is LGHDT, CDR2 YNNKEL, per germline (reference sequence). The CDR3 runs 16 residues. CDR3 sequence: CASSPLWGQANSPLHF. The CDR3 region has the DNA TGTGCCAGCAGCCCCCTATGGGGGCAGGCTAATTCACCCCTCCACTTT.

This rearrangement joins TRBV6-6 to TRBJ1-3; D gene ambiguous. V lost 3 bases, J lost 0 bases, and 9 bases lay in between. Germline lookup yields CDR1 MNHNY and CDR2 SVGAGI (reference sequence). The CDR3 totals 15 residues. The CDR3: CASSYAGDSGNTIYF. As DNA, the CDR3 is TGTGCCAGCAGTTATGCCGGAGACTCTGGAAACACCATATATTTT.

The J gene is TRBJ1-1, the V gene TRBV14, with 8 bases lining up with TRBD1. The CDR3 totals 14 residues. In germline, CDR1 is SGHDN, CDR2 FVKESK. V was clipped by 4 bases and J by 2 bases; unmatched bases: 3. In DNA form, the CDR3 reads TGTGCCAGCAGCCCCGGGACAGGAAACACTGAAGCTTTCTTT. It translates to CASSPGTGNTEAFF.

The chain recombines TRBV5-1 with TRBJ1-1; D perhaps matches TRBD1 (6 bases). Germline CDR1 reads SGHRS; CDR2 reads YFSETQ. The CDR3 runs to 13 residues. V gave up 7 bases and J gave up 5 bases, with 15 bases separating them. CDR3 protein: CASANQGGTEAFF. For the CDR3, the DNA is TGCGCCAGCGCCAACCAAGGGGGAACTGAAGCTTTCTTT.

V gene TRBV30 combines with J gene TRBJ2-5; 9 bases match TRBD1. The CDR3 spans 14 residues. CDR1 is GTSNPN and CDR2 is SVGIG in the germline V gene (reference sequence). V shed 2 bases, J shed 2 bases, and the junction held 3 bases outside the gene matches. CDR3 sequence reads: CAWSSGTGQETQYF. The CDR3 DNA sequence: TGTGCCTGGAGTTCCGGGACAGGGCAAGAGACCCAGTACTTC.